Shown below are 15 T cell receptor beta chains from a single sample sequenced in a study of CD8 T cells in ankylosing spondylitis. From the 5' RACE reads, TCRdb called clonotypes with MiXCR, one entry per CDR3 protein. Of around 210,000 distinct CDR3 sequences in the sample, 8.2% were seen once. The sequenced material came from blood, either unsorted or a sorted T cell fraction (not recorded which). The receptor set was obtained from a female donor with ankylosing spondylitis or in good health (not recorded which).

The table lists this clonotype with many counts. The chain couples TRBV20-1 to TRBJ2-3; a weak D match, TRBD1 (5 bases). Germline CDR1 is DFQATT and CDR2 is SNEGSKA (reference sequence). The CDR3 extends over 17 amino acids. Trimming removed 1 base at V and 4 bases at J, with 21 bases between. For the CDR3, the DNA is TGCAGTGCTAGAGGATCGGGTGGGGCGACCCTTCCAGATACGCAGTATTTT. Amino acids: CSARGSGGATLPDTQYF.

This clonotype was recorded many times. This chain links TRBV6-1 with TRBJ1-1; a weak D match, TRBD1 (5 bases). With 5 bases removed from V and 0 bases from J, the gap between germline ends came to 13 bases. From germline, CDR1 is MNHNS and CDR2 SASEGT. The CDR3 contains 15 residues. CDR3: CASSRTGVMNTEAFF. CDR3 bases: TGTGCCAGCAGTCGTACGGGGGTCATGAACACTGAAGCTTTCTTT.

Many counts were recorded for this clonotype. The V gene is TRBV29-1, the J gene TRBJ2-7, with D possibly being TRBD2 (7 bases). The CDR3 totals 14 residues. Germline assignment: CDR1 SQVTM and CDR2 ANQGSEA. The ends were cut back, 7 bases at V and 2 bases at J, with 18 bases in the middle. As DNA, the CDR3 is TGCAGCGCTCGAGGTGGGGGGGCTGCCTACGAGCAGTACTTC. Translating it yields CSARGGGAAYEQYF.

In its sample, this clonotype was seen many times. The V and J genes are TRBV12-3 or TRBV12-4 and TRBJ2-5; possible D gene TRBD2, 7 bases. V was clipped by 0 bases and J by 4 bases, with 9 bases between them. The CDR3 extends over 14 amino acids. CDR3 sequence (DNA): TGTGCCAGCAGTTTAGCGCGGGGGCGAGAGACCCAGTACTTC. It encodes CASSLARGRETQYF.

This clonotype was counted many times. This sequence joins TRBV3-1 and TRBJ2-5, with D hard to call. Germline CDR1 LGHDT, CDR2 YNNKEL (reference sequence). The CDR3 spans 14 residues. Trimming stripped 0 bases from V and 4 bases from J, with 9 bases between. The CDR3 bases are TGTGCCAGCAGCCAAGATGTGGGTGGAGAGACCCAGTACTTC. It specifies CASSQDVGGETQYF.

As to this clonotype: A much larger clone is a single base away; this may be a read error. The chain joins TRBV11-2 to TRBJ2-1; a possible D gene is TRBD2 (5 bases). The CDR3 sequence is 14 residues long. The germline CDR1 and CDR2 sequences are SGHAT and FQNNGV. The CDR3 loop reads CTSSSETTYNEQFF. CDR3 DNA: TGTACCAGCAGCTCCGAGACTACCTACAATGAGCAGTTCTTC.

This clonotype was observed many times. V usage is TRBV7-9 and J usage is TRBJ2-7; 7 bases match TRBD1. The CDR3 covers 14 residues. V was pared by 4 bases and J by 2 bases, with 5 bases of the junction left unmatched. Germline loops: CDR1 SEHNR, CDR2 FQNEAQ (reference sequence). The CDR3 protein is CASSSRTGPYEQYF. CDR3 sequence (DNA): TGTGCCAGCAGCTCCCGGACAGGCCCCTACGAGCAGTACTTC.

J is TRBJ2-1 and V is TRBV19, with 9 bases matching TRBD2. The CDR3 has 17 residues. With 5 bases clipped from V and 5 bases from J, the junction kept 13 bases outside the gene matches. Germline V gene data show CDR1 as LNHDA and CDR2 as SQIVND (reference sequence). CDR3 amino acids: CASSPLAGASGNNEQFF. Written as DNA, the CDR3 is TGTGCCAGTAGTCCATTAGCAGGGGCTAGCGGGAACAATGAGCAGTTCTTC. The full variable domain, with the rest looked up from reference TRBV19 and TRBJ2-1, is DGGITQSPKYLFRKEGQNVTLSCEQNLNHDAMYWYRQDPGQGLRLIYYSQIVNDFQKGDIAEGYSVSREKKESFPLTVTSAQKNPTAFYLCASSPLAGASGNNEQFFGPGTRLTVL.

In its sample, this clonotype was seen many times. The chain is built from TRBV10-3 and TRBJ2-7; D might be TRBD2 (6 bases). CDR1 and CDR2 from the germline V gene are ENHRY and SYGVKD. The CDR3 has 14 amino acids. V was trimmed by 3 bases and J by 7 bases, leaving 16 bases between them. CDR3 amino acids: CAISEGTPLGEQYF. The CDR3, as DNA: TGTGCCATCAGTGAAGGGACTCCCCTGGGGGAGCAGTACTTC.

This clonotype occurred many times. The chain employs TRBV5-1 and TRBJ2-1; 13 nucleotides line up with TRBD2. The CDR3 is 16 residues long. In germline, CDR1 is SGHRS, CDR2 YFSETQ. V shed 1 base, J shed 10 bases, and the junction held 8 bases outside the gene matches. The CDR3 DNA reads TGCGCCAGCAGCTTGTTTCGGACTAGCGGGAGACAGGAGCAGTTCTTC. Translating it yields CASSLFRTSGRQEQFF.

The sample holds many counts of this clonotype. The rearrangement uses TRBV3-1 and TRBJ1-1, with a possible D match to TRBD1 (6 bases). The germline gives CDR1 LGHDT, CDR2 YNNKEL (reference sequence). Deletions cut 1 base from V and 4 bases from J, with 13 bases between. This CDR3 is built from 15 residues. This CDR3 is CASSQGAGVRTEAFF. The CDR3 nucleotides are TGTGCCAGCAGCCAAGGCGCAGGGGTACGCACTGAAGCTTTCTTT.

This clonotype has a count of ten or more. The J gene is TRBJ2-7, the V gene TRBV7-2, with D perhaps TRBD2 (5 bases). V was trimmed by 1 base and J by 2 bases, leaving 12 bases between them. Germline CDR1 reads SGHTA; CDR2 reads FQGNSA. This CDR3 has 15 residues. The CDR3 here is CASSLEPGGTYEQYF. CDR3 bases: TGTGCCAGCAGCTTAGAACCAGGAGGAACCTACGAGCAGTACTTC.

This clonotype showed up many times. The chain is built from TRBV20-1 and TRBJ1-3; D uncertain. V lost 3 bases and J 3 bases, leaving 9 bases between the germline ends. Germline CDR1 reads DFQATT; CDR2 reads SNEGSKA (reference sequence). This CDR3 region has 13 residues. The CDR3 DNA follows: TGCAGTGCTAGGTTCCAGGTTGGAAACACCATATATTTT. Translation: CSARFQVGNTIYF.

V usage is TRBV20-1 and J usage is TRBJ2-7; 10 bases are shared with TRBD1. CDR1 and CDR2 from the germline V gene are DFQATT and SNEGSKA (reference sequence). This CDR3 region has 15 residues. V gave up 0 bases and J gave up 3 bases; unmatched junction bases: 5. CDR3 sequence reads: CSARDRGTGVYEQYF. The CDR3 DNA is TGCAGTGCTAGAGATAGGGGGACAGGGGTCTACGAGCAGTACTTC.

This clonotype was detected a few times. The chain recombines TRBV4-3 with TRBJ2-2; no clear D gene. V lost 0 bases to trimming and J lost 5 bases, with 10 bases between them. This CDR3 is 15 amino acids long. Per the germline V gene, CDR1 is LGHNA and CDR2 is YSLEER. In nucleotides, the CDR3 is TGCGCCAGCAGCCAAGAAGGGATTGGGACCGGGGAGCTGTTTTTT. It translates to CASSQEGIGTGELFF.